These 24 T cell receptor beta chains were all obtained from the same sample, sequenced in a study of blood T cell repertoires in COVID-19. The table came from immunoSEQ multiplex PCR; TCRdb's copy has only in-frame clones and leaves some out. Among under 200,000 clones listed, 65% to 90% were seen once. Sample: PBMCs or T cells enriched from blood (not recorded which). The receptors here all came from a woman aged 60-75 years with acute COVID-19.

CDR3 coding DNA: TGTGCCAGCAGCTTAGAGTCCAGCGGGAGCTACGAGCAGTACTTC. Its translation: CASSLESSGSYEQYF. V gene TRBV11-2 combines with J gene TRBJ2-7; 8 nucleotides match TRBD2. This CDR3 has 15 amino acids. J gave up 3 bases and V 0 bases, and 4 bases lay outside the gene matches. CDR1 and CDR2 from the germline V gene are SGHAT and FQNNGV.

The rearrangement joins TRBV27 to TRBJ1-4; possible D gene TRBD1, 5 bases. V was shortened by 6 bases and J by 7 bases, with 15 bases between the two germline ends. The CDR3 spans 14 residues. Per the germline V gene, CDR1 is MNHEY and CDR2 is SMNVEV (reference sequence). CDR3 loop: CASSPGGVSEKLFF. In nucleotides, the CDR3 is TGTGCCAGCAGCCCCGGGGGGGTTAGTGAAAAACTGTTTTTT.

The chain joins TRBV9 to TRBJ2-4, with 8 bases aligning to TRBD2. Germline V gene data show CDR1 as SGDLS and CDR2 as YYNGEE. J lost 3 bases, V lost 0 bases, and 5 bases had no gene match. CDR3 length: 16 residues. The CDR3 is CASSVGAGEGKNIQYF. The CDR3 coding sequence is TGTGCCAGCAGCGTAGGAGCGGGAGAGGGCAAAAACATTCAGTACTTC.

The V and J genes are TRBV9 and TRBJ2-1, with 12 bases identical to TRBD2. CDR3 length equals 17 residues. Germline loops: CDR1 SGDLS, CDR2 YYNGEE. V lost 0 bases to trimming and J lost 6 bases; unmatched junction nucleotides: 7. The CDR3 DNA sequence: TGTGCCAGCAGCGTAGGTTCGGGACTAGCGGGCGGCAATGAGCAGTTCTTC. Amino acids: CASSVGSGLAGGNEQFF.

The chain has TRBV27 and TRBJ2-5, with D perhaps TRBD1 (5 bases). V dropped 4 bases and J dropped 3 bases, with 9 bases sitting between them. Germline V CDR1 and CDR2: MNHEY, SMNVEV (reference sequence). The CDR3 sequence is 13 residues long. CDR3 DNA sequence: TGTGCCAGCAGTTGGGGCGGAGAAGAGACCCAGTACTTC. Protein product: CASSWGGEETQYF.

Here the CDR3 DNA reads TGTGCCACCAGTGGCTCATGGCGGGAGAGGTGGAATGAGCAGTTCTTC. It translates to CATSGSWRERWNEQFF. The chain employs TRBV24-1 and TRBJ2-1; 7 bases align to TRBD2. Germline-derived CDR1 and CDR2 are KGHDR and SFDVKD. The V segment lost 5 bases and the J segment 7 bases; nucleotides outside the gene matches: 13. CDR3 size: 16 residues.

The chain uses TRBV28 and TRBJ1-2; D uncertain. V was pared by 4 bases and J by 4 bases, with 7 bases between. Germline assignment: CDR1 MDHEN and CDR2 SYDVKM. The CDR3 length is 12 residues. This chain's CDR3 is CASSSGPYGYTF. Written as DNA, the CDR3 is TGTGCCAGCAGTTCAGGTCCCTATGGCTACACCTTC.

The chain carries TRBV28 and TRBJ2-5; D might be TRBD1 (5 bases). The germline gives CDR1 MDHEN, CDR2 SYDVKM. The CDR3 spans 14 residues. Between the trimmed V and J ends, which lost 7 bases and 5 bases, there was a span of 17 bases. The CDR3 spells CASMWTRALETQYF. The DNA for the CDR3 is TGTGCCAGCATGTGGACAAGGGCGTTGGAGACCCAGTACTTC.

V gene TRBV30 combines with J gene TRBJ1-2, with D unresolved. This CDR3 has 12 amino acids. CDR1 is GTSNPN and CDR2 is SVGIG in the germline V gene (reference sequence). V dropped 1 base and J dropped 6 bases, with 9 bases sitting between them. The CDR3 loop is CAWSADLDGYTF. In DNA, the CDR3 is TGTGCCTGGAGTGCGGACTTGGATGGCTACACCTTC.

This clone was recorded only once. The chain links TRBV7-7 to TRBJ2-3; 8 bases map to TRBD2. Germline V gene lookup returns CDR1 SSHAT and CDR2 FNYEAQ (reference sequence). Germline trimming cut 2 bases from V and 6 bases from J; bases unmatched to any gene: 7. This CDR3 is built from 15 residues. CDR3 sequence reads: CASSLLASGPDTQYF. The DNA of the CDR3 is TGTGCCAGCAGCTTATTGGCTAGCGGGCCGGATACGCAGTATTTT.

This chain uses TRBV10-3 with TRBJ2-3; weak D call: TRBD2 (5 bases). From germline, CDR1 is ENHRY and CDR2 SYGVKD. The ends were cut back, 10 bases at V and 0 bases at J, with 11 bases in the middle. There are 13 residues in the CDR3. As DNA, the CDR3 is TGTGCCACCACTGGACTTAGCACAGATACGCAGTATTTT. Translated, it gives CATTGLSTDTQYF.

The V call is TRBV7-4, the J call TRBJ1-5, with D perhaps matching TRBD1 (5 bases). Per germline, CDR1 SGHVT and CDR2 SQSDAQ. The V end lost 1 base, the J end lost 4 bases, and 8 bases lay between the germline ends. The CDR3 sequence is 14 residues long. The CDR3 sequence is CASSLVSGNQPQHF. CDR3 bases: TGTGCCAGCAGCTTAGTATCAGGGAATCAGCCCCAGCATTTT.

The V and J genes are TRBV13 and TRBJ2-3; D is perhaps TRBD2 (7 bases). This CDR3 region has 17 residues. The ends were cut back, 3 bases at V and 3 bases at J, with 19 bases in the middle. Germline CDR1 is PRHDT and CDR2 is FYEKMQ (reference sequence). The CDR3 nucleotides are TGTGCCAGCAGCTTGGGAGAGGGGGGGCTGAGGACAGATACGCAGTATTTT. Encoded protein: CASSLGEGGLRTDTQYF.

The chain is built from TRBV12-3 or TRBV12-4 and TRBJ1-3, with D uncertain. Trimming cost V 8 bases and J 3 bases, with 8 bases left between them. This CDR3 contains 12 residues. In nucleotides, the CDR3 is TGTGCCAGCCGGGGTAATGGAAACACCATATATTTT. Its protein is CASRGNGNTIYF.

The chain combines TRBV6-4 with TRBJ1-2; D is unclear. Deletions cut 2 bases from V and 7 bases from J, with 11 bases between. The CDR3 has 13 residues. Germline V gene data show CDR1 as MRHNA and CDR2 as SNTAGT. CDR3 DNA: TGTGCCAGCAGTGACCAACCAACCAGTGGCTACACCTTC. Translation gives CASSDQPTSGYTF.

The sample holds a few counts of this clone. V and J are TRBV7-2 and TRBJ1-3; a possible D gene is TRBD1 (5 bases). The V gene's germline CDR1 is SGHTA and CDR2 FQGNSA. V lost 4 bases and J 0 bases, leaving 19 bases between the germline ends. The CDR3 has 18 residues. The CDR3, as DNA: TGTGCCAGCAGCTCTCGTGGGAGGGGCGCGAGCTCTGGAAACACCATATATTTT. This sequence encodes CASSSRGRGASSGNTIYF. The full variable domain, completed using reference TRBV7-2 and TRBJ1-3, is GAGVSQSPSNKVTEKGKDVELRCDPISGHTALYWYRQSLGQGLEFLIYFQGNSAPDKSGLPSDRFSAERTGGSVSTLTIQRTQQEDSAVYLCASSSRGRGASSGNTIYFGEGSWLTVV.

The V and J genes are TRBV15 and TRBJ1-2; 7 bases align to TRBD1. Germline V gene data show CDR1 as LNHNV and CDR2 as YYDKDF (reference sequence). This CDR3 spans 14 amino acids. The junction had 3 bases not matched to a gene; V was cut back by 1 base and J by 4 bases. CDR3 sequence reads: CATSRGGQSYGYTF. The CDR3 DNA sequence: TGTGCCACCAGCAGAGGGGGACAGTCCTATGGCTACACCTTC.

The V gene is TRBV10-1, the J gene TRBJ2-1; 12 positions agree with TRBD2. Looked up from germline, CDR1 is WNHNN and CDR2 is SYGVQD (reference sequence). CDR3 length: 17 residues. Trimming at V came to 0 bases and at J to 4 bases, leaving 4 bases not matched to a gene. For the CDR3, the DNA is TGCGCCAGCAGTGAGTCGACTAGCGGGAGTTCATACAATGAGCAGTTCTTC. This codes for CASSESTSGSSYNEQFF.

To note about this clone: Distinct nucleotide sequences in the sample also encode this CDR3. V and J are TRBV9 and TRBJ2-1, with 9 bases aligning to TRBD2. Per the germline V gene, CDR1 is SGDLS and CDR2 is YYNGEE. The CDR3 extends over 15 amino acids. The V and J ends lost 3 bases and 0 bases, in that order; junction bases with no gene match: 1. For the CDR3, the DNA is TGTGCCAGCAGCGGTAGCGGGAGCTCCTACAATGAGCAGTTCTTC. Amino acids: CASSGSGSSYNEQFF.

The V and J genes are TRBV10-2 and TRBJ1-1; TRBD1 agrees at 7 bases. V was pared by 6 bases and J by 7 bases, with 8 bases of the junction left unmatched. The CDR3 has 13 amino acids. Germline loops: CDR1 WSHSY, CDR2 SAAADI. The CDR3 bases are TGCGCCAGCAGGGAAGGGACAGTCATTGAAGCTTTCTTT. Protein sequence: CASREGTVIEAFF.

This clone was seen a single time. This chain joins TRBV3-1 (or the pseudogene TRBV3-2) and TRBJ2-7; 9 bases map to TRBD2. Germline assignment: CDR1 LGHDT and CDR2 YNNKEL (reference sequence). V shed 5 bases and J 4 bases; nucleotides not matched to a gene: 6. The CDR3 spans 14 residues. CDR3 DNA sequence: TGTGCCAGCAGCGGCGGGAGGGCCGGGTACGAGCAGTACTTC. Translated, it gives CASSGGRAGYEQYF.

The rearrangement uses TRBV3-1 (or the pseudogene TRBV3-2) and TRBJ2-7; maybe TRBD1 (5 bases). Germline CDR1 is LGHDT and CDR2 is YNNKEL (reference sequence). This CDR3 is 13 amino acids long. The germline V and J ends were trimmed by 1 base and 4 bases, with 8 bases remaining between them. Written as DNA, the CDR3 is TGTGCCAGCAGCCAAGCGTCAGGGTACGAGCAGTACGTC. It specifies CASSQASGYEQYV.

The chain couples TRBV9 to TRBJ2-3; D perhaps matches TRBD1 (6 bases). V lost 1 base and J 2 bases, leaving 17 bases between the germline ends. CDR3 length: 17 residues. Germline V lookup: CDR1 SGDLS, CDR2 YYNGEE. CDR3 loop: CASSVRGMDHPTDTQYF. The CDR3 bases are TGTGCCAGCAGCGTAAGGGGGATGGACCACCCCACAGATACGCAGTATTTT. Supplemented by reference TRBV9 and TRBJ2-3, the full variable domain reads DSGVTQTPKHLITATGQRVTLRCSPRSGDLSVYWYQQSLDQGLQFLIQYYNGEERAKGNILERFSAQQFPDLHSELNLSSLELGDSALYFCASSVRGMDHPTDTQYFGPGTRLTVL.

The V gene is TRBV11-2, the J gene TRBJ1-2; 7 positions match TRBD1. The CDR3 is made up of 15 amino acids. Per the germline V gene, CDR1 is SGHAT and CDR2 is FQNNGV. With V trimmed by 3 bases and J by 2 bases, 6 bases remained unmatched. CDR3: CASSFRGNGNYGYTF. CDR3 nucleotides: TGTGCCAGCAGCTTCAGGGGGAATGGGAACTATGGCTACACCTTC. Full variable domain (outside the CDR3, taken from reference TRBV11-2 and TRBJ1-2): EAGVAQSPRYKIIEKRQSVAFWCNPISGHATLYWYQQILGQGPKLLIQFQNNGVVDDSQLPKDRFSAERLKGVDSTLKIQPAKLEDSAVYLCASSFRGNGNYGYTFGSGTRLTVV.